Shown below are 14 T cell receptor beta chains from a single sample sequenced in a study of blood T cell repertoires in COVID-19. Method: immunoSEQ multiplex PCR; TCRdb's copy keeps in-frame clones and lacks some. The top ten hold 2% to 2.5% of the sample, which has 100,000 or so clones, about 88% seen once. Sequenced sample: peripheral blood. The receptor set was obtained from a human donor in a cohort sampled during active COVID-19.

The chain carries TRBV10-2 and TRBJ1-4; 10 positions match TRBD1. CDR1 is WSHSY and CDR2 is SAAADI in the germline V gene. The CDR3 consists of 17 residues. The J segment lost 6 bases and the V segment lost 6 bases, leaving 13 bases of the junction unmatched. The CDR3 spells CASSAQPGQGGHEKLFF. DNA of the CDR3: TGCGCCAGCAGCGCTCAACCAGGACAGGGGGGCCATGAAAAACTGTTTTTT.

The V call is TRBV7-2, the J call TRBJ2-3; 10 bases are a match to TRBD1. V shed 4 bases, J shed 5 bases, and the junction held 6 bases outside the gene matches. CDR1 and CDR2 from the germline V gene are SGHTA and FQGNSA. This CDR3 has 15 residues. For the CDR3, the DNA is TGTGCCAGCAGCTCGCAGGGACAGGGGTTAGATACGCAGTATTTT. It codes for CASSSQGQGLDTQYF.

V and J are TRBV9 and TRBJ2-3, with 9 bases fitting TRBD2. The CDR3 is 13 amino acids. V shed 3 bases and J 5 bases; nucleotides not matched to a gene: 1. Germline CDR1 and CDR2: SGDLS and YYNGEE. In DNA form, the CDR3 reads TGTGCCAGCAGCGCGACTAGCGGAGATACGCAGTATTTT. It encodes CASSATSGDTQYF. The full variable domain, its missing parts supplied by reference TRBV9 and TRBJ2-3, is DSGVTQTPKHLITATGQRVTLRCSPRSGDLSVYWYQQSLDQGLQFLIQYYNGEERAKGNILERFSAQQFPDLHSELNLSSLELGDSALYFCASSATSGDTQYFGPGTRLTVL.

The genes are TRBV19 and TRBJ1-2, with 7 bases fitting TRBD1. This CDR3 comprises 15 residues. V dropped 5 bases and J dropped 4; count of bases not matched to a gene: 10. The germline V gene has CDR1 LNHDA and CDR2 SQIVND (reference sequence). The DNA of the CDR3 is TGTGCCAGTAGTTCCTCGACAGGGAGATTCTATGGCTACACCTTC. Protein: CASSSSTGRFYGYTF.

This clone appeared a single time. The chain uses TRBV3-1 (or the pseudogene TRBV3-2) and TRBJ2-5, with D hard to call. Germline lookup yields CDR1 LGHDT and CDR2 YNNKEL (reference sequence). The V end was cut by 1 base, the J end by 4 bases, with 13 bases between. This CDR3 has 15 amino acids. In DNA, the CDR3 is TGTGCCAGCAGCCAAGCCCCTGCAGGTTCAGAGACCCAGTACTTC. This sequence encodes CASSQAPAGSETQYF.

The chain joins TRBV6-5 to TRBJ2-1; 7 bases are a match to TRBD1. CDR1 is MNHEY and CDR2 is SVGAGI in the germline V gene. Losses at the gene ends were 8 bases for V and 1 base for J; bases not matched to a gene: 5. The CDR3 extends over 14 amino acids. CDR3 sequence (DNA): TGTGCCAGCCGAGGGGGCCGGTCCTACAATGAGCAGTTCTTC. This translates into CASRGGRSYNEQFF.

The CDR3 here is CASSQTQGTEAFF. CDR3 DNA sequence: TGTGCCAGCAGCCAAACACAGGGGACTGAAGCTTTCTTT. The chain is built from TRBV3-1 (or the pseudogene TRBV3-2) and TRBJ1-1, with 7 bases aligning to TRBD1. V lost 2 bases to trimming and J lost 5 bases; unmatched junction nucleotides: 2. The CDR3 totals 13 residues. CDR1 LGHDT and CDR2 YNNKEL come from the germline V gene (reference sequence).

J is TRBJ2-4 and V is TRBV5-8; D is possibly TRBD1 (5 bases). From germline, CDR1 is SGHTS and CDR2 YDEGEE. Trimming shortened V by 4 bases and J by 9 bases, and 17 bases separated the two germline ends. The CDR3 covers 14 residues. This chain's CDR3 is CASSMDGRVGIQYF. The CDR3 nucleotides read TGTGCCAGCAGCATGGATGGCAGGGTGGGCATTCAGTACTTC.

CDR3 in amino acids: CASGTFYGYTF. The CDR3, as DNA: TGTGCCAGCGGGACTTTCTATGGCTACACCTTC. J is TRBJ1-2 and V is TRBV12-3 or TRBV12-4; TRBD1 is a possible D gene (5 bases). The germline V and J ends were trimmed by 8 bases and 4 bases, with 8 bases remaining between them. The CDR3 loop spans 11 amino acids.

The rearrangement links TRBV2 to TRBJ2-5, with 8 bases aligning to TRBD1. This CDR3 has 14 amino acids. Germline V lookup: CDR1 SNHLY, CDR2 FYNNEI. V gave up 3 bases and J gave up 4 bases; unmatched junction bases: 4. The CDR3 DNA sequence: TGTGCCAGCAGTGAGGGACAGGCCCCAGAGACCCAGTACTTC. This codes for CASSEGQAPETQYF.

V is TRBV28 and J is TRBJ1-5, with 8 bases aligning to TRBD1. CDR1 and CDR2 (germline): MDHEN, SYDVKM. The CDR3 sequence is 15 residues long. The V segment lost 4 bases and the J segment 2 bases; nucleotides outside the gene matches: 4. CDR3 bases: TGTGCCAGCAGTTCCGGACAGGGAGGCAATCAGCCCCAGCATTTT. It codes for CASSSGQGGNQPQHF.

This clone showed up just once. The chain links TRBV19 to TRBJ1-1; perhaps TRBD1 as D (6 bases). Trimming removed 10 bases at V and 1 base at J, with 19 bases between. The V gene's germline CDR1 is LNHDA and CDR2 SQIVND (reference sequence). The CDR3 consists of 15 residues. The CDR3 sequence: CATTSPDRWNTEAFF. DNA for the CDR3: TGTGCCACTACAAGCCCGGACAGATGGAACACTGAAGCTTTCTTT.

In this sample, this clone turned up once. The genes are TRBV21-1 and TRBJ1-1. TRBV21-1 is tagged as a pseudogene. The CDR3 length is 14 residues. The DNA for the CDR3 is TGTGCCAGCAGCAAAGCCGCCGGGACTCGTGAAGCTTTCTTT. Translation gives CASSKAAGTREAFF.

The chain employs TRBV5-6 and TRBJ2-1; D not resolved. The CDR3 runs to 13 residues. V was clipped by 0 bases and J by 8 bases, with 9 bases between them. CDR1 and CDR2 (germline): SGHDT, YYEEEE. The CDR3: CASSLAPVDEQFF. Here the CDR3 DNA reads TGTGCCAGCAGCTTGGCCCCCGTCGATGAGCAGTTCTTC. Full variable domain (outside the CDR3, taken from reference TRBV5-6 and TRBJ2-1): DAGVTQSPTHLIKTRGQQVTLRCSPKSGHDTVSWYQQALGQGPQFIFQYYEEEERQRGNFPDRFSGHQFPNYSSELNVNALLLGDSALYLCASSLAPVDEQFFGPGTRLTVL.